The sequence of this T cell receptor beta chain was determined in a study of graft-versus-host responses after intestinal transplantation. Overall study context: All recipients were given anti-thymocyte globulin induction, and tacrolimus and steroids were then administered for about three years. Whole-study findings and limits: Within allografts, high graft-versus-host to host-versus-graft clonal ratios were seen among patients with graft-donor T cell macrochimerism.

Method: immunoSEQ multiplex PCR; TCRdb's copy keeps in-frame clones and lacks some. The sample carries about 39,000 clones, approximately 93% recorded once. As regards this clone: Its antigen is currently unknown.

V was shortened by 1 base and J by 7 bases, with 6 bases between the two germline ends. Germline CDR1 reads SEHNR; CDR2 reads FQNEAQ (reference sequence). The CDR3 has 12 amino acids. The receptor's source is a human patient who received an intestinal transplant, so some T cells may come from the graft donor. Sequences were derived from PBMCs, sampled roughly 110 weeks after intestinal transplantation. The V and J genes are TRBV7-9 and TRBJ2-3, with D uncertain. Here the CDR3 reads CASSLVENTQYF. CDR3 sequence (DNA): TGTGCCAGCAGCTTAGTGGAGAATACGCAGTATTTT. The variable domain in full, with the rest retrieved from reference TRBV7-9 and TRBJ2-3, is DTGVSQNPRHKITKRGQNVTFRCDPISEHNRLYWYRQTLGQGPEFLTYFQNEAQLEKSRLLSDRFSAERPKGSFSTLEIQRTEQGDSAMYLCASSLVENTQYFGPGTRLTVL.